The 8 T cell receptor beta chains below come from one sample, sequenced in a study of CD8+CD57+ T cells in acquired aplastic anemia. Before being chosen for sequencing, patients had shown CD8+CD57+ cell expansion by flow cytometry. Genomic DNA acted as the template from which TCR beta VDJ combination and CDR3 sequence profiling were carried out. MiXCR, applied by TCRdb to the reads, yields one record per CDR3 protein. Seen here are around 500,000 distinct CDR3 sequences, less than 35% observed once, and the top ten hold less than 0.85%. Sequencing was done on a sample of sorted CD4+, CD8+, or CD8+CD57+ T cells (not recorded which) from PBMCs. These receptors were taken from a human donor with aplastic anemia.

Many counts were recorded for this clonotype. The chain links TRBV2 to TRBJ2-2; 7 nucleotides agree with TRBD2. The CDR3 has 15 amino acids. V lost 2 bases, J lost 9 bases, and 9 bases stayed unmatched. Germline values: CDR1 SNHLY, CDR2 FYNNEI. The CDR3 sequence is CASSESTSQVRELFF. CDR3 bases: TGTGCCAGCAGTGAATCGACTAGCCAAGTTAGGGAGCTGTTTTTT.

The rearrangement joins TRBV6-1 to TRBJ1-1; no clear D. CDR1 is MNHNS and CDR2 is SASEGT in the germline V gene. CDR3 length equals 14 residues. The V gene lost 4 bases and the J gene lost 2 bases, with 11 bases spanning the gap. The CDR3 sequence is CASSVAPINTEAFF. The CDR3 bases are TGTGCCAGCAGTGTGGCCCCTATAAACACTGAAGCTTTCTTT.

The rearrangement links TRBV6-1 to TRBJ2-7; a possible D gene is TRBD2 (6 bases). Trimming removed 6 bases from V and 3 bases from J, with 18 bases in between. CDR1 is MNHNS and CDR2 is SASEGT in the germline V gene. CDR3 length: 15 amino acids. The chain's CDR3 is CASSLLAFDDYEQYF. The CDR3, as DNA: TGTGCCAGCAGCCTACTAGCATTTGACGACTACGAGCAGTACTTC.

This clonotype was seen many times. This chain joins TRBV7-9 and TRBJ2-7; D is unclear. Germline V lookup: CDR1 SEHNR, CDR2 FQNEAQ (reference sequence). V shed 1 base and J shed 2 bases, with 6 bases lying between them. This CDR3 is built from 13 residues. The CDR3, as DNA: TGTGCCAGCAGCTTAGGGGTTGCCTACGAGCAGTACTTC. Protein product: CASSLGVAYEQYF. Together with reference TRBV7-9 and TRBJ2-7, the CDR3 gives the full variable domain: DTGVSQNPRHKITKRGQNVTFRCDPISEHNRLYWYRQTLGQGPEFLTYFQNEAQLEKSRLLSDRFSAERPKGSFSTLEIQRTEQGDSAMYLCASSLGVAYEQYFGPGTRLTVT.

This clonotype was seen ten or more times. The V and J genes are TRBV7-2 and TRBJ1-6; D is uncertain. The CDR3 totals 16 residues. V was shortened by 0 bases and J by 7 bases, with 13 bases between the two germline ends. CDR1 and CDR2 from the germline V gene are SGHTA and FQGNSA. CDR3 loop: CASSLARRTRNSPLHF. CDR3 nucleotides: TGTGCCAGCAGCTTAGCTAGGAGGACGCGAAATTCACCCCTCCACTTT.

V is TRBV24-1 and J is TRBJ2-3; D unclear. There are 15 residues in the CDR3. The germline V and J ends were trimmed by 6 bases and 2 bases, with 14 bases remaining between them. Germline CDR1 is KGHDR and CDR2 is SFDVKD. In nucleotides, the CDR3 is TGTGCCACCAGTTTCTGGGCTGGTCACACAGATACGCAGTATTTT. Its translation is CATSFWAGHTDTQYF.

The chain couples TRBV19 to TRBJ1-5; D gene unclear. Per the germline V gene, CDR1 is LNHDA and CDR2 is SQIVND (reference sequence). Trimming stripped 6 bases from V and 11 bases from J, with 14 bases between. The CDR3 contains 12 residues. CDR3 bases: TGTGCCAGTAGAACGGGGTCATCAGCCCAGCATTTT. Its translation: CASRTGSSAQHF.

The chain couples TRBV2 to TRBJ1-5; no clear D. The CDR3 covers 14 residues. Per the germline V gene, CDR1 is SNHLY and CDR2 is FYNNEI. V lost 5 bases and J 4 bases, leaving 12 bases between the germline ends. The CDR3 here is CASSLKGNNQPQHF. DNA of the CDR3: TGTGCCAGCAGTTTAAAGGGAAATAATCAGCCCCAGCATTTT.